Listed below are T cell receptor beta chains from one sample, sequenced in a study of shared T cell receptors in the human thymus. Sequencing was performed with immunoSEQ multiplex PCR; in TCRdb, only in-frame clones are kept and a portion is missing. The sample has approximately 660,000 clones, around 89% seen once. These data were also reused for a study on human thymus T cells.

Input material: thymocytes. These receptors came from a boy in the first two years of life with a congenital heart defect. The CDR3 runs from the conserved cysteine through the conserved F or W. Fields, in order: J gene, clone size, CDR3 length, V gene, D gene, CDR3 DNA, CDR3 protein. D genes are given only for firm matches. The size field is filled for only some rows; it gives once, few, many or a size class.

j_gene: TRBJ2-3
abundance: -
len: 17
v_gene: TRBV5-1
d_gene: TRBD1
CDR3nt: TGCGCCAGCAGCTCCGAGACAGGGGAAAGGAGCACAGATACGCAGTATTTT
CDR3aa: CASSSETGERSTDTQYF

j_gene: TRBJ1-3
abundance: -
len: 14
v_gene: TRBV5-8
d_gene: -
CDR3nt: TGTGCCAGCAGCCCCGCGGAATCTGGAAACACCATATATTTT
CDR3aa: CASSPAESGNTIYF

j_gene: TRBJ1-2
abundance: -
len: 16
v_gene: TRBV11-3
d_gene: -
CDR3nt: TGTGCCAGCAGCCATCCTACAGGTTTCGCTAACTATGGCTACACCTTC
CDR3aa: CASSHPTGFANYGYTF

j_gene: TRBJ2-7
abundance: -
len: 15
v_gene: TRBV7-2
d_gene: -
CDR3nt: TGTGCCAGCAGCTTGAGACCGAGAACTACCTACGAGCAGTACTTC
CDR3aa: CASSLRPRTTYEQYF

j_gene: TRBJ2-7
abundance: -
len: 15
v_gene: TRBV6-1
d_gene: -
CDR3nt: TGTGCCAGCAGTGAAGATGAGCGGTACTCCTACGAGCAGTACTTC
CDR3aa: CASSEDERYSYEQYF

j_gene: TRBJ1-1
abundance: -
len: 15
v_gene: TRBV12-5
d_gene: -
CDR3nt: TGTGCTAGTGGTCCCCGCGGGTCTGCGGACACTGAAGCTTTCTTT
CDR3aa: CASGPRGSADTEAFF

j_gene: TRBJ1-4
abundance: -
len: 12
v_gene: TRBV10-2
d_gene: -
CDR3nt: TGCGCCAGCCAACAGGGAGGGGAAAAACTGTTTTTT
CDR3aa: CASQQGGEKLFF

j_gene: TRBJ1-4
abundance: -
len: 13
v_gene: TRBV27
d_gene: TRBD1
CDR3nt: TGTGCCAGCGGACAGGGTCGGGATGAAAAACTGTTTTTT
CDR3aa: CASGQGRDEKLFF

j_gene: TRBJ2-7
abundance: -
len: 16
v_gene: TRBV27
d_gene: TRBD1
CDR3nt: TGTGCCAGCAGTTCCTCGGACAGGGCGATAGTCCACGAGCAGTACTTC
CDR3aa: CASSSSDRAIVHEQYF

j_gene: TRBJ2-1
abundance: -
len: 20
v_gene: TRBV21-1
d_gene: -
CDR3nt: TGTGCCAGCAGCAAATTGGAGAGTCGACTAGCGGGAGGGCCGTCGAATGAGCAGTTCTTC
CDR3aa: CASSKLESRLAGGPSNEQFF

j_gene: TRBJ2-2
abundance: -
len: 15
v_gene: TRBV6-6
d_gene: TRBD2
CDR3nt: TGTGCCAGCAGTTTGAGGGGACTAGACACCGGGGAGCTGTTTTTT
CDR3aa: CASSLRGLDTGELFF

j_gene: TRBJ2-7
abundance: -
len: 18
v_gene: TRBV11-2
d_gene: TRBD1
CDR3nt: TGTGCCAGCAGCTCAGGACAGGGGCGCCTAAGGAACTCCTACGAGCAGTACTTC
CDR3aa: CASSSGQGRLRNSYEQYF

j_gene: TRBJ1-2
abundance: -
len: 14
v_gene: TRBV7-9
d_gene: -
CDR3nt: TGTGCCAGCAGCGTTAAAGGCAGGGTCCCTGGCTACACCTTC
CDR3aa: CASSVKGRVPGYTF

j_gene: TRBJ2-2
abundance: -
len: 18
v_gene: TRBV18
d_gene: TRBD1
CDR3nt: TGTGCCAGCTCACCATTCCTTGGACAGGGGAGGAACACCGGGGAGCTGTTTTTT
CDR3aa: CASSPFLGQGRNTGELFF

j_gene: TRBJ1-5
abundance: -
len: 14
v_gene: TRBV5-4
d_gene: TRBD1
CDR3nt: TGTGCCACCTCACCTGGACAGGGGGATCAGCCCCAGCATTTT
CDR3aa: CATSPGQGDQPQHF

j_gene: TRBJ2-4
abundance: once
len: 19
v_gene: TRBV4-2
d_gene: -
CDR3nt: TGTGCCAGCAGCCGGGGAGGTAGGGCAGGCCCGCTAGCCAAAAACATTCAGTACTTC
CDR3aa: CASSRGGRAGPLAKNIQYF

j_gene: TRBJ2-7
abundance: -
len: 14
v_gene: TRBV19
d_gene: TRBD2
CDR3nt: TGTGCCAGTAGTATGGGCGGGAGAATCCACGAGCAGTACTTC
CDR3aa: CASSMGGRIHEQYF

j_gene: TRBJ2-1
abundance: -
len: 15
v_gene: TRBV7-2
d_gene: TRBD1
CDR3nt: TGTGCCAGCAGCTACCGGGACAGGGTTTACAATGAGCAGTTCTTC
CDR3aa: CASSYRDRVYNEQFF

j_gene: TRBJ2-7
abundance: -
len: 14
v_gene: TRBV21-1
d_gene: -
CDR3nt: TGTGCCAGCAGCAAAGGTCCAGTCTCCTACGAGCAGTACTTC
CDR3aa: CASSKGPVSYEQYF

j_gene: TRBJ2-3
abundance: -
len: 15
v_gene: TRBV4-3
d_gene: -
CDR3nt: TGCGCCAGCAGCCAAGTCGGGGTTAGCACAGATACGCAGTATTTT
CDR3aa: CASSQVGVSTDTQYF

j_gene: TRBJ2-1
abundance: -
len: 18
v_gene: TRBV19
d_gene: TRBD1
CDR3nt: TGTGCCAGTAGTACGACAGGGGGGCGGAGTCGCTCCTACAATGAGCAGTTCTTC
CDR3aa: CASSTTGGRSRSYNEQFF

j_gene: TRBJ1-2
abundance: -
len: 17
v_gene: TRBV7-9
d_gene: -
CDR3nt: TGTGCCAGCAGCTTAGGCCCAAAAGACGGCGGGGGCTGCGGCTACACCTTC
CDR3aa: CASSLGPKDGGGCGYTF

j_gene: TRBJ1-3
abundance: once
len: 14
v_gene: TRBV6-4
d_gene: -
CDR3nt: TGTGCCAGCAGTGACTCGGGCAGGGGAAACACCATATATTTT
CDR3aa: CASSDSGRGNTIYF

j_gene: TRBJ2-7
abundance: once
len: 13
v_gene: TRBV29-1
d_gene: TRBD2
CDR3nt: TGCAGCGTTGCGGCGGGAGACTCCTACGAGCAGTACTTC
CDR3aa: CSVAAGDSYEQYF

j_gene: TRBJ2-3
abundance: -
len: 17
v_gene: TRBV11-2
d_gene: -
CDR3nt: TGTGCCAGCAGCTTAGGTGGTTTGAGGCTTAACACAGATACGCAGTATTTT
CDR3aa: CASSLGGLRLNTDTQYF

j_gene: TRBJ1-2
abundance: once
len: 16
v_gene: TRBV7-4
d_gene: TRBD1
CDR3nt: TGTGCCAGCAGCTCGCCGACAGGGAAAGAAAGATATGGCTACACCTTC
CDR3aa: CASSSPTGKERYGYTF

j_gene: TRBJ1-2
abundance: once
len: 12
v_gene: TRBV19
d_gene: -
CDR3nt: TGTGCCAGTAGGAACACCAACTATGGCTACACCTTC
CDR3aa: CASRNTNYGYTF

j_gene: TRBJ2-7
abundance: -
len: 13
v_gene: TRBV2
d_gene: TRBD1
CDR3nt: TGTGCCAGCAGGGACAGGGTGGGTTACGAGCAGTACTTC
CDR3aa: CASRDRVGYEQYF

j_gene: TRBJ2-1
abundance: -
len: 16
v_gene: TRBV4-2
d_gene: TRBD2
CDR3nt: TGTGCCAGCAGCCAAGATTCCGCGGGAGGGCCCAATGAGCAGTTCTTC
CDR3aa: CASSQDSAGGPNEQFF

j_gene: TRBJ1-2
abundance: -
len: 17
v_gene: TRBV5-1
d_gene: -
CDR3nt: TGCGCCAGCAGCCGAAAGGGGCCCGCTTACCGATACTATGGCTACACCTTC
CDR3aa: CASSRKGPAYRYYGYTF

j_gene: TRBJ2-2
abundance: once
len: 18
v_gene: TRBV25-1
d_gene: -
CDR3nt: TGTGCCAGCAGTGAATCACCTTGGGCCAGTATTGGAACCGGGGAGCTGTTTTTT
CDR3aa: CASSESPWASIGTGELFF

j_gene: TRBJ1-1
abundance: -
len: 18
v_gene: TRBV7-9
d_gene: TRBD1
CDR3nt: TGTGCCAGCGGCACCCTGAACAGGGGACCTCTCCTGAACACTGAAGCTTTCTTT
CDR3aa: CASGTLNRGPLLNTEAFF